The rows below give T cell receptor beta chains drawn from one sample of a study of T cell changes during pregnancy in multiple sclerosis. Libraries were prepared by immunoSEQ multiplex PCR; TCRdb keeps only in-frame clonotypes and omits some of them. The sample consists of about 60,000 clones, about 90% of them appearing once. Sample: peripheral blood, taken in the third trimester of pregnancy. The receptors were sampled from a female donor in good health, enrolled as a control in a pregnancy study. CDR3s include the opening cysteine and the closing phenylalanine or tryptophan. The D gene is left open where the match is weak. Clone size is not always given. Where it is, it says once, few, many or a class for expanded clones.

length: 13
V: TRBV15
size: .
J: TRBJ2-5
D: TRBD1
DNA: TGTGCCACCGCAGGGGGCGCAGGGGAGACCCAGTACTTC
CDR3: CATAGGAGETQYF

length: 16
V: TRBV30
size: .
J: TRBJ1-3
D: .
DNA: TGTGCCTGGAGTGTACTTTTCCCCCACTCTGGAAACACCATATATTTT
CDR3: CAWSVLFPHSGNTIYF

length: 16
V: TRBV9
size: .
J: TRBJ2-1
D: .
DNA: TGTGCCAGCAGCGTAGGCGGCAGGGGAATTTACAATGAGCAGTTCTTC
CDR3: CASSVGGRGIYNEQFF

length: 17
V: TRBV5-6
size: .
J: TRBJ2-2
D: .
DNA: TGTGCCAGCAGCTTGGGGCGTGCGGGGGCTAACACCGGGGAGCTGTTTTTT
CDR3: CASSLGRAGANTGELFF

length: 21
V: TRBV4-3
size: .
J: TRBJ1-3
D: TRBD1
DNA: TGCGCCAGCAGCCAAGAACTAGGGACAGGGGGCAAAGGGGGTTCTGGAAACACCATATATTTT
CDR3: CASSQELGTGGKGGSGNTIYF

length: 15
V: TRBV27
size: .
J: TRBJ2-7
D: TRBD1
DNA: TGTGCCAGCAGTCCACCCCGACCGACAGGGGACGAGCAGTACTTC
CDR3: CASSPPRPTGDEQYF

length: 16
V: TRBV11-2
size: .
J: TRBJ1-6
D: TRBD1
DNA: TGTGCCAGCAGCACAACCGCGGGACAGGATAATTCACCCCTCCACTTT
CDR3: CASSTTAGQDNSPLHF

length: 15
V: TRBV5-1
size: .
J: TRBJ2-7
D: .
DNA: TGCGCCAGCAGCTTTTACGGGCAGGGGCTATCCGAGCAGTACTTC
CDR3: CASSFYGQGLSEQYF

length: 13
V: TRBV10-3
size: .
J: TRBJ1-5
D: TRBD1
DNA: TGTGCCATCAGGGACAGGGAGGATCAGCCCCAGCATTTT
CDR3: CAIRDREDQPQHF

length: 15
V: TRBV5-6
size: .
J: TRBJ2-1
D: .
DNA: TGTGCCAGCAGCTTGGGGCGGTCGGATTACAATGAGCAGTTCTTC
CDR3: CASSLGRSDYNEQFF

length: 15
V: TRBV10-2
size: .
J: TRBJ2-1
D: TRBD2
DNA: TGCGCCAGCAGTGTTGCTAGCGGGGCCTACAATGAGCAGTTCTTC
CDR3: CASSVASGAYNEQFF

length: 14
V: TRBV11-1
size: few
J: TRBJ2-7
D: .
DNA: TGTGCCAGCAGCTTAGACGGGTTCTCCTACGAGCAGTACTTC
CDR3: CASSLDGFSYEQYF

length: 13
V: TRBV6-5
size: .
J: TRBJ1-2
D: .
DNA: TGTGCCAGCAGCCTGGCAGGCAGCTATGGCTACACCTTC
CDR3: CASSLAGSYGYTF

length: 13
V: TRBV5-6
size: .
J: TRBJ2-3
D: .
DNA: TGTGCCAGCAGTCTAGGACAGTCGGATACGCAGTATTTT
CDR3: CASSLGQSDTQYF

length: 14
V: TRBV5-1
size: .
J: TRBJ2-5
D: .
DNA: TGCGCCAGCAGCTTGGCCTCCCCACCAGGGGCCCAGTACTTC
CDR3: CASSLASPPGAQYF

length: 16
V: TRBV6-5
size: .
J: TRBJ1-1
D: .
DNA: TGTGCCAGCAGTTACTCTCAGGGTCGAGTGAACACTGAAGCTTTCTTT
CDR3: CASSYSQGRVNTEAFF

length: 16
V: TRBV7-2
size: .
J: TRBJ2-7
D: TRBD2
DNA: TGTGCCAGCAGCTCCGGGACTAGCGGCGCCTTAGGGGAGCAGTACTTC
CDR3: CASSSGTSGALGEQYF

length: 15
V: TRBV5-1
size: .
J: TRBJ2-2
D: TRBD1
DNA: TGCGCCAGCAGCTCACGGACAGGGCCGGCCGGGGAGCTGTTTTTT
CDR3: CASSSRTGPAGELFF

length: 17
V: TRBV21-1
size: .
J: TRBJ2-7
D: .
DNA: TGTGCCAGCAGCCCCGATCTCTGGGGGGGCACTTTCGACGAGCAGTACTTC
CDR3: CASSPDLWGGTFDEQYF

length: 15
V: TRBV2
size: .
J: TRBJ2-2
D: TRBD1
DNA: TGTGCCAGCAGCGGGACAGGGGGCTCCACCGGGGAGCTGTTTTTT
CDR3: CASSGTGGSTGELFF

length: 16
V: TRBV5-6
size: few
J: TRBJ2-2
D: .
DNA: TGTGCCAGCAGCTCCCGTGTTGGGGCCTTTAGTGGGGAGCTGTTTTTT
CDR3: CASSSRVGAFSGELFF

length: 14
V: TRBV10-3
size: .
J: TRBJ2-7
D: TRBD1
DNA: TGTGCCACTTTTTCCGGGACAGAGAGCTACGAGCAGTACTTC
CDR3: CATFSGTESYEQYF

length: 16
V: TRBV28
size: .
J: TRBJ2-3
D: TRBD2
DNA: TGTGCCAGCGTTACTAGCGGGGGGGCCAGAACAGATACGCAGTATTTT
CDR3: CASVTSGGARTDTQYF

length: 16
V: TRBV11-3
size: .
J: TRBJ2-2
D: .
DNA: TGTGCCAGCAGCTTAGATGGGGGCTCCGGCACCGGGGAGCTGTTTTTT
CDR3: CASSLDGGSGTGELFF

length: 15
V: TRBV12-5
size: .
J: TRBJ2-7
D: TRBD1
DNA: TGTGCTAGTGGTTTGGTCCCGGGACAGCCCTACGAGCAGTACTTC
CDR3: CASGLVPGQPYEQYF

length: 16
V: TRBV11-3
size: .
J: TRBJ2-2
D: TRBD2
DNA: TGTGCCAGCAGCACCGGGACTAGCGGGGCCACCGGGGAGCTGTTTTTT
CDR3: CASSTGTSGATGELFF

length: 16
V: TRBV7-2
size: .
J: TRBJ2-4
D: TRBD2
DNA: TGTGCCACTGGACTAGCGGGAGGTTTAGCCAAAAACATTCAGTACTTC
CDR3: CATGLAGGLAKNIQYF

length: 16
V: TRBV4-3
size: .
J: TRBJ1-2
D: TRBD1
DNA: TGCGCCAGCAGCCAAGAATGGCAGGGGGAGGTATGGAGGTACACCTTC
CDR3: CASSQEWQGEVWRYTF

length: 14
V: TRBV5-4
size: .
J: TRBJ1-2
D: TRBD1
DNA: TGTGCCAGCAGCTCGGGACAGGGGGCAAATGGCTACACCTTC
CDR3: CASSSGQGANGYTF

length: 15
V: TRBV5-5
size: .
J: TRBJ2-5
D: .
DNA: TGTGCCAGCAGCTTCGGGCAGGGAGGGGGGGAGACCCAGTACTTC
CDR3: CASSFGQGGGETQYF

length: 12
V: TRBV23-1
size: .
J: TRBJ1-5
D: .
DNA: TGCGACCACCGCCGGGTGAATCAGCCCCAGCATTTT
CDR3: CDHRRVNQPQHF

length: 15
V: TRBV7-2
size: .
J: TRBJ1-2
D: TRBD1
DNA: TGTGCCAGCAGCCGCGACAGGGCCACACCCTATGGCTACACCTTC
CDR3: CASSRDRATPYGYTF

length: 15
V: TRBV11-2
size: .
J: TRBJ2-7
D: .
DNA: TGTGCCAGCAGCCACGGGGTGGTAGCGTTCTACGAGCAGTACTTC
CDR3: CASSHGVVAFYEQYF

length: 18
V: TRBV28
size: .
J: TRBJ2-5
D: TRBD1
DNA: TGTGCCAGCAGCCCCGGGACAGGGGAGGGTATTACCGGTGAGACCCAGTACTTC
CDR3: CASSPGTGEGITGETQYF

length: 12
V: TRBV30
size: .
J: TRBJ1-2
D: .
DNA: TGTGCCTGGAGTCAGGAAAACTATGGCTACACCTTC
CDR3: CAWSQENYGYTF

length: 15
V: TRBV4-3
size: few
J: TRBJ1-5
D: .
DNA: TGCGCCAGCAGCCAAGCTCGGTTGGGCAATCAGCCCCAGCATTTT
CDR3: CASSQARLGNQPQHF

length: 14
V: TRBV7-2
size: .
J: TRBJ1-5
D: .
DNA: TGTGCCAGCAGCCCCGCGGGAGGAAATCAGCCCCAGCATTTT
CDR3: CASSPAGGNQPQHF

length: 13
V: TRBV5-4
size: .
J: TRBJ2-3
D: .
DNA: TGTGCCAGCAGCTTGGCCTGGGAGAATACGCAGTATTTT
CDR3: CASSLAWENTQYF

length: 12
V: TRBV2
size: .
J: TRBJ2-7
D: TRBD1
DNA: TGTGCCAGCAGGGAAGACAGGGTCGAGCAGTACTTC
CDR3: CASREDRVEQYF

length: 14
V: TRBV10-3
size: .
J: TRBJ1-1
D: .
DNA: TGTGCCATCAGTGAACTGACAGCCCCCACTGAAGCTTTCTTT
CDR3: CAISELTAPTEAFF

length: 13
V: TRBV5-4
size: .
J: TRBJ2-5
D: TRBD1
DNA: TGTGCCAGCAGCGCCGGGACAGAAGAGACCCAGTACTTC
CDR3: CASSAGTEETQYF

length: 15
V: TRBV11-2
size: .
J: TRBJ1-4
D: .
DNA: TGTGCCAGCAGCCCCCGGACTCTATCCGATGAAAAACTGTTTTTT
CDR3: CASSPRTLSDEKLFF

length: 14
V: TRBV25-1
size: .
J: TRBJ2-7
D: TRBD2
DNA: TGTGCCAGCAGTGAACTAGCGGGAGACTACGAGCAGTACTTC
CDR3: CASSELAGDYEQYF

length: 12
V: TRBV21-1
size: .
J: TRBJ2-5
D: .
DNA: TGTGCCAGCCCTGTGGGGGGTTGCGCCCAGTACTTC
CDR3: CASPVGGCAQYF

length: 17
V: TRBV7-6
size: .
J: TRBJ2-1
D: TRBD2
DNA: TGTGCCAGCAGCCAGGGACTAGCGGGAGGGCCCTACAATGAGCAGTTCTTC
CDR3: CASSQGLAGGPYNEQFF

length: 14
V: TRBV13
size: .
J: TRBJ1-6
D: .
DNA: TGTGCCAGCAGCGGCCGGGGCTATAATTCACCCCTCCACTTT
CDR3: CASSGRGYNSPLHF

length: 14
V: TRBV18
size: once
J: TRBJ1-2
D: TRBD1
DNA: TGTGCCAGCTCACCGGGACAGACGGACTATGGCTACACCTTC
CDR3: CASSPGQTDYGYTF

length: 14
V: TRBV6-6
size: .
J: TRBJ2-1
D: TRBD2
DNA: TGTGCCAGCAGTCAACTAGCGGGAGGGTTTGAGCAGTTCTTC
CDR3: CASSQLAGGFEQFF

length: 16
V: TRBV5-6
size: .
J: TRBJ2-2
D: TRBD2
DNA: TGTGCCAGCAGCTTGGTGCGAGCGGGAGGGCCCGGGGAGCTGTTTTTT
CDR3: CASSLVRAGGPGELFF

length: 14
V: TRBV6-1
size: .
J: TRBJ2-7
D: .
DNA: TGTGCCAGCAGTGCTTACAGGGAAGCCTACGAGCAGTACTTC
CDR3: CASSAYREAYEQYF

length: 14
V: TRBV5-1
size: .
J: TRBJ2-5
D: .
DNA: TGCGCCAGCAGCTTGAGTACGGAGAAAGAGACCCAGTACTTC
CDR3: CASSLSTEKETQYF

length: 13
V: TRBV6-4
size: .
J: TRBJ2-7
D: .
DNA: TGTGCCAGCAGTGAGGAGGGAGCAGGCGAGCAGTACTTC
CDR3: CASSEEGAGEQYF

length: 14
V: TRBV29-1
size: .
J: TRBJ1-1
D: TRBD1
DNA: TGCAGCGTAGCCAGGGGGCGAGGGAACACTGAAGCTTTCTTT
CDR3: CSVARGRGNTEAFF

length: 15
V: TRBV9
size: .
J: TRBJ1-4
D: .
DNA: TGTGCCAGCAGTGTACAGGGTATGGCTAATGAAAAACTGTTTTTT
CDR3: CASSVQGMANEKLFF

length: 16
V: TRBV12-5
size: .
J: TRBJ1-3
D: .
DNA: TGTGCTAGTGGTTTGGTACTCAACCGCTCTGGAAACACCATATATTTT
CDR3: CASGLVLNRSGNTIYF